The rows below give T cell receptor beta chains drawn from one sample of a study of somatic mutations in cytotoxic T cells in rheumatoid arthritis. Profiled with immunoSEQ multiplex PCR; TCRdb holds only in-frame clones, not every one. The repertoire has roughly 6,800 clones, around three fifths of them found once; the top ten carry approximately 23%. The specimen was CD8+ T cells sorted from blood. The receptors come from a woman in her 40s in good health. The CDR3 runs from the conserved cysteine through the conserved F or W. A D gene is named only where the DNA matches it firmly. A row's size may be missing; if present it is once, few, many or a size class.

J	D	size	V	DNA	CDR3
TRBJ2-7	.	.	TRBV19	TGTGCCAGTAATTGGGGGCCCTCCTACGAGCAGTACTTC	CASNWGPSYEQYF
TRBJ2-7	.	few	TRBV27	TGTGCCAGCAGTTTAAGTAGGTTGAGCGAGCAGTACTTC	CASSLSRLSEQYF
TRBJ2-2	TRBD1	few	TRBV4-1	TGCGCCAGCAGCCGGGGACAGGGTCTCACCGGGGAGCTGTTTTTT	CASSRGQGLTGELFF
TRBJ2-7	.	.	TRBV11-2	TGTGCCAGCAGCTTCCCGAGCGCGGGACTCGGGATCTACGAGCAGTACTTC	CASSFPSAGLGIYEQYF
TRBJ2-3	.	few	TRBV19	TGTGCCAGTAGTCACCTTTTTGGAGATATTGCAGATACGCAGTATTTT	CASSHLFGDIADTQYF
TRBJ2-7	.	.	TRBV28	TGTGCCAGTGAGGGCAGCTACGAGCAGTACTTC	CASEGSYEQYF
TRBJ2-7	.	.	TRBV11-3	TGTGCCAGCAGCTTTACAGGGAGCTCCTACGAGCAGTACTTC	CASSFTGSSYEQYF
TRBJ2-7	.	.	TRBV4-1	TGCGCCAGCAGCCAACTCCCCCTGGACGAGCAGTACTTC	CASSQLPLDEQYF
TRBJ2-1	TRBD2	few	TRBV27	TGTGCCAGCAGTCCAGACCCATCCGCGGGAGGGCAGCAGTTCTTC	CASSPDPSAGGQQFF
TRBJ1-1	.	.	TRBV30	TGTGCCTGGACCCTGGATCCTACAGGGACCAACACTGAAGCTTTCTTT	CAWTLDPTGTNTEAFF
TRBJ2-7	.	medium-sized	TRBV6-5	TGTGCCAGCAGTTACGTGGACGGACTATCCTACGAGCAGTACTTC	CASSYVDGLSYEQYF
TRBJ2-1	.	.	TRBV6-5	TGTGCCAGCAGTTACGCTAGTTTTGTAAATGAGCAGTTCTTC	CASSYASFVNEQFF
TRBJ2-7	TRBD1	.	TRBV7-9	TGTGCCAGCAGCTCACTACTTGGGACAGGGGGCGGATACGAGCAGTACTTC	CASSSLLGTGGGYEQYF
TRBJ2-3	.	.	TRBV15	TGTGCCACCAGCAGAGATCAAAGGGAACTAGCCACAGATACGCAGTATTTT	CATSRDQRELATDTQYF
TRBJ2-2	TRBD1	once	TRBV11-3	TGTGCCAGCAGCTTGTATCTAGGGGGCTACACCGGGGAGCTGTTTTTT	CASSLYLGGYTGELFF
TRBJ2-7	.	large	TRBV30	TGTGCCTGGGGGGCGGGCGAGCAGTACTTC	CAWGAGEQYF
TRBJ1-2	TRBD1	.	TRBV9	TGTGCCAGCAGCGGGGGGGACAGGGATGACGGCTACACCTTC	CASSGGDRDDGYTF
TRBJ2-7	.	.	TRBV7-9	TGTGCCAGCAGCTTACTGGGGTTCCCCTACGAGCAGTACTTC	CASSLLGFPYEQYF
TRBJ2-1	.	.	TRBV11-2	TGTGCCAGCAGAAGACTAGAGGTTGAGCAGTTCTTC	CASRRLEVEQFF
TRBJ2-7	.	.	TRBV27	TGTGCCAGCAGTCAAGGACCCCCAAGCTCCTACGAGCAGTACTTC	CASSQGPPSSYEQYF
TRBJ2-5	TRBD1	.	TRBV29-1	TGCAGCGTGACAGGGATCCAGACCCAGTACTTC	CSVTGIQTQYF
TRBJ2-7	.	.	TRBV2	TGTGCCAGCACTAGAACTACCTACGAGCAGTACTTC	CASTRTTYEQYF
TRBJ2-5	.	.	TRBV21-1	TGTGCCAGCAGTCCTACGTCGGGAGGGCCGTCACGCCAAGAGACCCAGTACTTC	CASSPTSGGPSRQETQYF
TRBJ2-7	TRBD2	few	TRBV9	TGTGCCAGCAGCGTAGCCCCGACTAGCCAAAGCTACGAGCAGTACTTC	CASSVAPTSQSYEQYF
TRBJ2-2	.	once	TRBV15	TGTGCCACCCGAAGGGGGTCGAACACCGGGGAGCTGTTTTTT	CATRRGSNTGELFF
TRBJ1-1	.	.	TRBV10-3	TGTGCCATCAGGGGTGGGGTTGACACTGAAGCTTTCTTT	CAIRGGVDTEAFF
TRBJ1-4	TRBD1	few	TRBV28	TGTGCCAGCAGTTTAAGGGGACAGGACTGGTATGAAAAACTGTTTTTT	CASSLRGQDWYEKLFF
TRBJ2-2	TRBD2	few	TRBV18	TGTGCCAGCTCGCCCTACCGGAGCGGGAACTCGAACACCGGGGAGCTGTTTTTT	CASSPYRSGNSNTGELFF
TRBJ1-2	.	.	TRBV7-6	TGTGCCAGCAGCCTAGGACGGGGAGGAGGGTATGGCTACACCTTC	CASSLGRGGGYGYTF
TRBJ2-1	TRBD2	.	TRBV7-8	TGTGCCAGCAGTCAATACGGTACTAGCGGGTCCATTGGTGAGCAGTTCTTC	CASSQYGTSGSIGEQFF
TRBJ2-3	TRBD2	.	TRBV29-1	TGCAGCGTTGTTTTCGGGGGGGACACAGATACGCAGTATTTT	CSVVFGGDTDTQYF
TRBJ2-7	TRBD1	few	TRBV27	TGTGCCAGCAGTGTGACAGGGTGGGCCTACGAGCAGTACTTC	CASSVTGWAYEQYF
TRBJ2-7	.	.	TRBV19	TGTGCCAGTAGTGCATCCTACGAGCAGTACTTC	CASSASYEQYF
TRBJ2-7	TRBD2	.	TRBV9	TGTGCCAGCAGCGTAGGGTTAGCGGGAGGGTACGAGCAGTACTTC	CASSVGLAGGYEQYF
TRBJ2-3	TRBD1	.	TRBV11-3	TGTGCCAGCAGTCTCCGGGACAGCAGCACAGATACGCAGTATTTT	CASSLRDSSTDTQYF
TRBJ1-1	.	.	TRBV7-9	TGTGCGAACATAGTACTGATGAACACTGAAGCTTTCTTT	CANIVLMNTEAFF
TRBJ2-1	TRBD2	.	TRBV2	TGTGCCAGCAGTGAAGGTGCGGGAGAGGGGTATGAGCAGTTCTTC	CASSEGAGEGYEQFF
TRBJ2-7	TRBD1	few	TRBV6-1	TGTGCCAGCAGTACAACAGGGGGCGGCTACGAGCAGTACTTC	CASSTTGGGYEQYF
TRBJ2-7	.	.	TRBV10-2	TGCGCCAGCAGTGAGTCGTTCTACGAGCAGTACTTC	CASSESFYEQYF
TRBJ2-7	TRBD1	.	TRBV7-6	TGTGCCAGCAGCTTATACCAGGGGGCCAGGCTCGAGCAGTACTTC	CASSLYQGARLEQYF
TRBJ2-7	.	.	TRBV6-1	TGTGCCAGCAGTGAGAGTTACTCCTACGAGCAGTACTTC	CASSESYSYEQYF
TRBJ2-7	TRBD2	few	TRBV11-3	TGTGCCAGCAGCCCTAGCGGGTTGGAGCAGTACTTC	CASSPSGLEQYF
TRBJ2-3	TRBD1	.	TRBV27	TGTGCCAGCAGTTTATGGACAGGGGCAGACTATCGGGATACGCAGTATTTT	CASSLWTGADYRDTQYF
TRBJ2-7	.	large	TRBV11-3	TGTGCCAGCAGCTTATCGCCGACAGCCTACGAGCAGTACTTC	CASSLSPTAYEQYF
TRBJ2-3	TRBD1	.	TRBV18	TGTGCCAGCTCACAATACGAGGGACAGCTCACAGATACGCAGTATTTT	CASSQYEGQLTDTQYF
TRBJ2-1	TRBD2	.	TRBV2	TGTGCCAGCAGCGGGAGCGGGAGGGCCTTGTACAATGAGCAGTTCTTC	CASSGSGRALYNEQFF
TRBJ2-1	.	.	TRBV6-5	TGTGCCAGCGGAATTAGGGCATACAATGAGCAGTTCTTC	CASGIRAYNEQFF
TRBJ2-2	.	.	TRBV5-1	TGCGCCAGCAGCTCGGGACTCAACACCGGGGAGCTGTTTTTT	CASSSGLNTGELFF
TRBJ2-7	TRBD2	.	TRBV5-6	TGTGCCAGCAGCTTCGCGGGAGATGGTTACGAGCAGTACTTC	CASSFAGDGYEQYF
TRBJ2-1	.	.	TRBV7-5	TGTGTCAGAACCCCCCCGTCCGGTGGCCTAAGCTCCTACAATGAGCAGTTCTTC	CVRTPPSGGLSSYNEQFF
TRBJ2-7	TRBD1	.	TRBV5-6	TGTGCCAGCAGCTCCGGGACAGGGAGGGGCGAGCAGTACTTC	CASSSGTGRGEQYF
TRBJ2-1	.	.	TRBV27	TGTGCCAGCAGTTACGGGGCCTACAATGAGCAGTTCTTC	CASSYGAYNEQFF
TRBJ2-7	.	.	TRBV7-6	TGTGCCAGCAGCTCACTCCCGGGTGCTTCCTACGAGCAGTACTTC	CASSSLPGASYEQYF
TRBJ1-3	.	few	TRBV11-3	TGTGCCAGCAGCCCGCCAGTATCTGGAAACACCATATATTTT	CASSPPVSGNTIYF
TRBJ1-1	TRBD1	.	TRBV28	TGTGCCAGCAGTGACAGGGTTTCCACTGAAGCTTTCTTT	CASSDRVSTEAFF
TRBJ2-5	TRBD2	.	TRBV19	TGTGCCAGTAGTTCGAAGCGGGAGGGCATTCCGGAGACCCAGTACTTC	CASSSKREGIPETQYF
TRBJ2-7	TRBD1	.	TRBV6-1	TGTGCCAGCAGCGACCAGGGACAGCCATCCTACGAGCAGTACTTC	CASSDQGQPSYEQYF
TRBJ2-3	.	.	TRBV5-6	TGTGCCAGCAGCTTGATGCCCGATACGCAGTATTTT	CASSLMPDTQYF
TRBJ1-1	.	.	TRBV13	TGTGCCAGCAGCCCGGGTGTGGCTGAAGCTTTCTTT	CASSPGVAEAFF